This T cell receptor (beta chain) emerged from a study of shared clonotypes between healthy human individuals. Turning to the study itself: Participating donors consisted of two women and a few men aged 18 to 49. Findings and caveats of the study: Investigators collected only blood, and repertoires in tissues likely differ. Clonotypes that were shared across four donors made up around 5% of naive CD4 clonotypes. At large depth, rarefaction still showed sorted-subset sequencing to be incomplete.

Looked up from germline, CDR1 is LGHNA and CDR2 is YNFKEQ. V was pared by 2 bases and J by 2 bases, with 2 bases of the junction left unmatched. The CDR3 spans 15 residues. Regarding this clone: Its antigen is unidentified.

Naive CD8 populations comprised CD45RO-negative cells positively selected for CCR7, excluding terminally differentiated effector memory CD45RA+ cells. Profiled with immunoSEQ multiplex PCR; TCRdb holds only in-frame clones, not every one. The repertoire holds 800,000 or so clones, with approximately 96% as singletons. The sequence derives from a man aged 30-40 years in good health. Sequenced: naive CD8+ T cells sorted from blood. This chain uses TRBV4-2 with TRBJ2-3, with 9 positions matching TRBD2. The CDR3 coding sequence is TGTGCCAGCAGCCAACGACTAGCGGTCACAGATACGCAGTATTTT. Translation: CASSQRLAVTDTQYF.